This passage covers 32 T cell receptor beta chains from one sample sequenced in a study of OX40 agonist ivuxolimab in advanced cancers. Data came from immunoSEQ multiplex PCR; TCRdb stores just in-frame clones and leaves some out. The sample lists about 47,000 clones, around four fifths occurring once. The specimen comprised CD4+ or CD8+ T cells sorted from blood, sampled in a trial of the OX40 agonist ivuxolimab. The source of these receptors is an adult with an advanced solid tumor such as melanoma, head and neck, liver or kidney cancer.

The CDR3 DNA is TGTGCCAGCAGCCCAACAGGGTATTGGAATTCACCCCTCCACTTT. Protein: CASSPTGYWNSPLHF. This chain joins TRBV7-3 and TRBJ1-6; the D gene is possibly TRBD1 (6 bases). CDR1 SGHTA and CDR2 FQGTGA come from the germline V gene. The CDR3 loop spans 15 amino acids. V gave up 5 bases and J gave up 7 bases, with 15 bases separating them.

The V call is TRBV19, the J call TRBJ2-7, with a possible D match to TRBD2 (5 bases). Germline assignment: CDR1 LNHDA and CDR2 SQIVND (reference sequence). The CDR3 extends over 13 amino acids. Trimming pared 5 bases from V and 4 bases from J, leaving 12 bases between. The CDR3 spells CASSSDGEYEQYF. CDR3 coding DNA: TGTGCCAGTAGTTCGGACGGGGAATACGAGCAGTACTTC.

For the CDR3, the DNA is TGTGCCAGCAGCTTAATGACTCCGGGGGTGCAGTACTTC. It yields the protein CASSLMTPGVQYF. The chain couples TRBV7-2 to TRBJ2-5; possible D gene TRBD2, 6 bases. Trimming pared 2 bases from V and 11 bases from J, leaving 15 bases between. The germline V gene encodes CDR1 SGHTA and CDR2 FQGNSA. The CDR3 runs to 13 residues.

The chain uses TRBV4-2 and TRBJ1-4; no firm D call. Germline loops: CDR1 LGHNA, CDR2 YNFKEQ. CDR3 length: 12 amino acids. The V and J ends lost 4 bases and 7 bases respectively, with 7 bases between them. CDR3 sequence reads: CASSPLSEKLFF. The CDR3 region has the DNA TGTGCCAGCAGCCCTCTCTCTGAAAAACTGTTTTTT.

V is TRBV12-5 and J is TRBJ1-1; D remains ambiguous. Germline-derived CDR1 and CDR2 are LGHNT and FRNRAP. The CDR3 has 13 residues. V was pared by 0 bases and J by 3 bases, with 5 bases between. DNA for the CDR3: TGTGCTAGTGGTTTGGTAGGTTACACTGAAGCTTTCTTT. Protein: CASGLVGYTEAFF.

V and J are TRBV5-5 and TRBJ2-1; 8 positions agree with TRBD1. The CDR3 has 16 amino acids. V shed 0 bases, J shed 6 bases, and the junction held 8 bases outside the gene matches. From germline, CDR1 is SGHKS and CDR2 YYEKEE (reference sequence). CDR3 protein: CASSLGLGQEGNEQFF. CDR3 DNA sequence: TGTGCCAGCAGCTTGGGCCTGGGACAGGAGGGCAATGAGCAGTTCTTC.

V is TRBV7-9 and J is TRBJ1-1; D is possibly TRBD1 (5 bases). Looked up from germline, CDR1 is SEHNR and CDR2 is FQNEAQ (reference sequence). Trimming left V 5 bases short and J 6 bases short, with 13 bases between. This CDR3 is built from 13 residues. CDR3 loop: CASSPLGEPEAFF. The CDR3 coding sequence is TGTGCCAGCAGCCCATTGGGGGAACCTGAAGCTTTCTTT.

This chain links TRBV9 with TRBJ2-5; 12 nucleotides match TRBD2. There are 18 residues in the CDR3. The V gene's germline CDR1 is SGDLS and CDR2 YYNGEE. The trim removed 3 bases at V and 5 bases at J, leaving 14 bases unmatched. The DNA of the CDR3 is TGTGCCAGCAGCGCTACCCATCGACTAGCGGGGGATCGGGAGACCCAGTACTTC. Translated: CASSATHRLAGDRETQYF.

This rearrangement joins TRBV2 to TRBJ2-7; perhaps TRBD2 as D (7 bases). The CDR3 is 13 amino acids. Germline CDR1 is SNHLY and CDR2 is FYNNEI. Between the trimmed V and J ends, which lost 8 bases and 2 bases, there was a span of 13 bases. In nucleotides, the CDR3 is TGTGCCAGCCAGGGGAGGGGGGCCTACGAGCAGTACTTC. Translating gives CASQGRGAYEQYF.

DNA for the CDR3: TGTGCCAGCAGCAAGGGACTAGGGAAACTAGACGAGCAGTACTTC. Its protein product is CASSKGLGKLDEQYF. This chain connects TRBV7-3 to TRBJ2-7, with TRBD2 matching over 8 bases. CDR3 size: 15 residues. Germline CDR1 is SGHTA and CDR2 is FQGTGA. J gave up 5 bases and V 5 bases, and 11 bases lay outside the gene matches. Complete variable domain (other parts from reference TRBV7-3 and TRBJ2-7): GAGVSQTPSNKVTEKGKYVELRCDPISGHTALYWYRQSLGQGPEFLIYFQGTGAADDSGLPNDRFFAVRPEGSVSTLKIQRTERGDSAVYLCASSKGLGKLDEQYFGPGTRLTVT.

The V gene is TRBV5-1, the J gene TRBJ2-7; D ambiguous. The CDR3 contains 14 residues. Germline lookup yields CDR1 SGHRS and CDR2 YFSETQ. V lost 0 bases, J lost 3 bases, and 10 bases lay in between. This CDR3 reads CASSLAADLYEQYF. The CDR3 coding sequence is TGCGCCAGCAGCTTGGCAGCCGACCTCTACGAGCAGTACTTC. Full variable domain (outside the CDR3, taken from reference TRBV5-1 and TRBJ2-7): KAGVTQTPRYLIKTRGQQVTLSCSPISGHRSVSWYQQTPGQGLQFLFEYFSETQRNKGNFPGRFSGRQFSNSRSEMNVSTLELGDSALYLCASSLAADLYEQYFGPGTRLTVT.

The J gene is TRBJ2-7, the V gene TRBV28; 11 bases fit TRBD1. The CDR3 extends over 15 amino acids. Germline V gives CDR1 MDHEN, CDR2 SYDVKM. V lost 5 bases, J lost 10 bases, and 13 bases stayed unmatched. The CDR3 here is CASSPLGLGQGGQYF. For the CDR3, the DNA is TGTGCCAGCAGTCCTCTCGGTCTGGGACAGGGGGGTCAGTACTTC. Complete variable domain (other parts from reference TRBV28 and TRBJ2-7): DVKVTQSSRYLVKRTGEKVFLECVQDMDHENMFWYRQDPGLGLRLIYFSYDVKMKEKGDIPEGYSVSREKKERFSLILESASTNQTSMYLCASSPLGLGQGGQYFGPGTRLTVT.

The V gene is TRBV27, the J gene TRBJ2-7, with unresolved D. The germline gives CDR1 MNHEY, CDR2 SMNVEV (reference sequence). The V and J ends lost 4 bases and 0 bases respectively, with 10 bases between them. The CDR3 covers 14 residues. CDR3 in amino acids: CASSSEQYSYEQYF. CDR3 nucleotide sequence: TGTGCCAGCAGTTCCGAGCAGTACTCCTACGAGCAGTACTTC.

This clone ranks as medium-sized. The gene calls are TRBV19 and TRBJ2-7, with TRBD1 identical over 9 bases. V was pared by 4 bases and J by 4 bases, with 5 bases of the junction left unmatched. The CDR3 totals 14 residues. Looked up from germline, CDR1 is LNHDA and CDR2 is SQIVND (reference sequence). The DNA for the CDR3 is TGTGCCAGTAGTACCAGGACAGGGGTTTACGAGCAGTACTTC. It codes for CASSTRTGVYEQYF.

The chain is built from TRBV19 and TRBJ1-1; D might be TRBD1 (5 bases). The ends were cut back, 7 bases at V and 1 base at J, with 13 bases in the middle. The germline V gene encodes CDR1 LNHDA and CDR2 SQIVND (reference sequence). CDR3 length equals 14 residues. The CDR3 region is CASTRQSGNTEAFF. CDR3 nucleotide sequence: TGTGCCAGTACTCGACAGTCAGGGAACACTGAAGCTTTCTTT.

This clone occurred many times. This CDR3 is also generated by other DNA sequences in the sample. CDR3 DNA: TGTGCCAGCAGCTTATGGAAAGATACGCAGTATTTT. It yields the protein CASSLWKDTQYF. The V gene is TRBV7-9, the J gene TRBJ2-3; no clear D. The CDR3 has 12 residues. Trimming pared 2 bases from V and 5 bases from J, leaving 5 bases between. Germline assignment: CDR1 SEHNR and CDR2 FQNEAQ (reference sequence).

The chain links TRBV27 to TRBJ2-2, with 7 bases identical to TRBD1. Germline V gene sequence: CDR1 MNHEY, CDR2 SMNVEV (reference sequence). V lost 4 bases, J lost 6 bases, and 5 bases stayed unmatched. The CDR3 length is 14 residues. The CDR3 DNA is TGTGCCAGCAGTTCCCCCGACAGGGCCGGGGAGCTGTTTTTT. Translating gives CASSSPDRAGELFF.

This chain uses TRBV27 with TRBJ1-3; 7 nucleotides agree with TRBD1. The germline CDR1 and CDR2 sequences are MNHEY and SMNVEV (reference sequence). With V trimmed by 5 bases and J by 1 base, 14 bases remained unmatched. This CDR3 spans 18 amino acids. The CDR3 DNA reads TGTGCCAGCAGTATAGCCGGGACAGCGACTTTATCTGGAAACACCATATATTTT. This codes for CASSIAGTATLSGNTIYF.

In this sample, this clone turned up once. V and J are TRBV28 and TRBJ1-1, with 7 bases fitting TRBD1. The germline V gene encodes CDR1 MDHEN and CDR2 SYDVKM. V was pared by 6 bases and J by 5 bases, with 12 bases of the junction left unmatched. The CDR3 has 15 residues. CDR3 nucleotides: TGTGCCAGCAGCCAGACAGGGACCCTTAAGACTGAAGCTTTCTTT. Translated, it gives CASSQTGTLKTEAFF.

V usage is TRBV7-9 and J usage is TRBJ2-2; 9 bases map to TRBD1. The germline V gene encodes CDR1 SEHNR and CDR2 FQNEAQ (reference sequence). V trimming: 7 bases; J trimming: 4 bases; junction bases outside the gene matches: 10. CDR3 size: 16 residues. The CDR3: CASIPTGQGLTGELFF. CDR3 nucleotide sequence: TGTGCCAGCATTCCCACAGGACAGGGGCTCACCGGGGAGCTGTTTTTT.

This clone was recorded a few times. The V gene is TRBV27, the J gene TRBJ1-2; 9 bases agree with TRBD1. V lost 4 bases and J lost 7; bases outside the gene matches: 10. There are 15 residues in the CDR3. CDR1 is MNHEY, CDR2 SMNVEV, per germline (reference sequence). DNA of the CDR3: TGTGCCAGCAGTTACTCCGGGACAGGGATGATTGGCTACACCTTC. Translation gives CASSYSGTGMIGYTF.

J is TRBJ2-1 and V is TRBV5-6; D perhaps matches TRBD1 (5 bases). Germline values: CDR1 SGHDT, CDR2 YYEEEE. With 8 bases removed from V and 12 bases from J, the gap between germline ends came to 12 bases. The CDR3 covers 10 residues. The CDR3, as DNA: TGTGCCAGTTCAGGGTGGACGCAGTTCTTC. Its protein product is CASSGWTQFF.

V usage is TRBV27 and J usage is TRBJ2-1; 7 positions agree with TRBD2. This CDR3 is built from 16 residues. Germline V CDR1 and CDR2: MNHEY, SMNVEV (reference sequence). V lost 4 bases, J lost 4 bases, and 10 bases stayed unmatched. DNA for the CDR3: TGTGCCAGCAGTTCCTCCCGCTCAGCGGGGTACAATGAGCAGTTCTTC. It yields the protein CASSSSRSAGYNEQFF.

CDR3 coding DNA: TGTGCCAGCGGAGGGGGCGGGAGTGGGGCCTACAATGAGCAGTTCTTC. Translation gives CASGGGGSGAYNEQFF. This chain uses TRBV9 with TRBJ2-1; possibly TRBD1 or TRBD2 for D (7 bases each). Deletions cut 7 bases from V and 2 bases from J, with 19 bases between. This CDR3 region has 16 residues. Germline V gene sequence: CDR1 SGDLS, CDR2 YYNGEE.

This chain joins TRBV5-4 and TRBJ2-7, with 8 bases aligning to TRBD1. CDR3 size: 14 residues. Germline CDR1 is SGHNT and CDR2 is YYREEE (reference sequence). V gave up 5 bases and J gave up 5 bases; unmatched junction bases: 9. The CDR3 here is CASSWTGNENEQYF. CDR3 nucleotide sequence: TGTGCCAGCAGTTGGACAGGGAACGAAAACGAGCAGTACTTC. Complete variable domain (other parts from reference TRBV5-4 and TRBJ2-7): ETGVTQSPTHLIKTRGQQVTLRCSSQSGHNTVSWYQQALGQGPQFIFQYYREEENGRGNFPPRFSGLQFPNYSSELNVNALELDDSALYLCASSWTGNENEQYFGPGTRLTVT.

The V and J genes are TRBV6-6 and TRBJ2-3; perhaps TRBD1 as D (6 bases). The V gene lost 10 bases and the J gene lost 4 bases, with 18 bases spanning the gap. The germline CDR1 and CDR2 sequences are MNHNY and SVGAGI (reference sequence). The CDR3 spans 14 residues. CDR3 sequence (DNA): TGTGCCACCGAAACAGACTACAGGGCAGATACGCAGTATTTT. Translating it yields CATETDYRADTQYF.

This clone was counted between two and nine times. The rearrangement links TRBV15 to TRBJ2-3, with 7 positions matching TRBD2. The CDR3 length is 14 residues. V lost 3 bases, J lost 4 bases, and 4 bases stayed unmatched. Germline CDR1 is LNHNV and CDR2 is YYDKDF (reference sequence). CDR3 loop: CATSSGGEADTQYF. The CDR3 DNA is TGTGCCACCAGCAGTGGGGGGGAGGCAGATACGCAGTATTTT.

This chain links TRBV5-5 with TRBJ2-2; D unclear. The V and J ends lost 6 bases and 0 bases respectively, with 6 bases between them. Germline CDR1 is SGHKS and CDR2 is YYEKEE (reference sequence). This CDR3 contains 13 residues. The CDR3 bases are TGTGCCAGCATGTTACCGAACACCGGGGAGCTGTTTTTT. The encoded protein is CASMLPNTGELFF.

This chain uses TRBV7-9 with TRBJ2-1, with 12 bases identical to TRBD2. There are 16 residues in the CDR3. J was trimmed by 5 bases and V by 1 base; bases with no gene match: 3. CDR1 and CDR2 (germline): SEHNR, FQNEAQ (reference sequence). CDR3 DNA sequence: TGTGCCAGCAGCTTAGGACTAGCGGGAGTCCACAATGAGCAGTTCTTC. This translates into CASSLGLAGVHNEQFF.

CDR3 sequence (DNA): TGTGCCAGCAGCCCACGGACAGGCCAGCATGGCTACACCTTC. It is translated as CASSPRTGQHGYTF. This chain links TRBV6-5 with TRBJ1-2; 7 nucleotides line up with TRBD1. V trimming: 6 bases; J trimming: 6 bases; junction bases outside the gene matches: 10. Germline V gene sequence: CDR1 MNHEY, CDR2 SVGAGI. The CDR3 totals 14 residues.

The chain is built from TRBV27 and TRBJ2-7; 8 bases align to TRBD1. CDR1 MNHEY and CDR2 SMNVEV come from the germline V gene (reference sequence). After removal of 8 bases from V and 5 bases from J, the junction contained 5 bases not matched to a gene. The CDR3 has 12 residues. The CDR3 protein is CASSDRGNEQYF. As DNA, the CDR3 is TGTGCCAGCTCCGACAGGGGAAACGAGCAGTACTTC.

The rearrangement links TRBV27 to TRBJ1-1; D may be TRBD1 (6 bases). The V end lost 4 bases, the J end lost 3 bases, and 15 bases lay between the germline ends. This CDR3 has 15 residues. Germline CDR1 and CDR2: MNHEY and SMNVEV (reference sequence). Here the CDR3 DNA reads TGTGCCAGCAGTTCTTGGAGGGAGGGGGACACTGAAGCTTTCTTT. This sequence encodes CASSSWREGDTEAFF.